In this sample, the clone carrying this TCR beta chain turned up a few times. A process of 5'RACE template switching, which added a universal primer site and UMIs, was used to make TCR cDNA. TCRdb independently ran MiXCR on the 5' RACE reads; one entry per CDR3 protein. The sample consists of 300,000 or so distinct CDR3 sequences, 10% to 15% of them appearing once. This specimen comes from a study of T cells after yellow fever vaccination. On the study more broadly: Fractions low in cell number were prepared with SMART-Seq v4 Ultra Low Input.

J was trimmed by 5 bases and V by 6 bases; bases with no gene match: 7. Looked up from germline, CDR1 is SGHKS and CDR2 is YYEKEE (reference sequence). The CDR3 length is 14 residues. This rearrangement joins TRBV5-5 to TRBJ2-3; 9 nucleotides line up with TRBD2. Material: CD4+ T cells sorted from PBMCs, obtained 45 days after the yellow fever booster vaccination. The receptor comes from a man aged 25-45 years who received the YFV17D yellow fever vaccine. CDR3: CASKNSAGGDTQYF. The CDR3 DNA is TGTGCCAGCAAGAATTCAGCGGGAGGAGATACGCAGTATTTT.